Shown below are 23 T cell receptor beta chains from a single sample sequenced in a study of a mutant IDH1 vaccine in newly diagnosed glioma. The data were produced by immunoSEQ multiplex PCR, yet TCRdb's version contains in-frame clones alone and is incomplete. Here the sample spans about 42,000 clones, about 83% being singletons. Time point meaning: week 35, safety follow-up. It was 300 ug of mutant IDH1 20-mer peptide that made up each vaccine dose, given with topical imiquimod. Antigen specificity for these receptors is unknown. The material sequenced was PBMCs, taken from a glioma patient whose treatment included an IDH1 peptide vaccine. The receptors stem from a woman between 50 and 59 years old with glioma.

The CDR3 DNA is TGTGCCAGCAGCCCCAGGGAGGGCTTAAGATCACCCCTCCACTTT. Translating it yields CASSPREGLRSPLHF. The V call is TRBV9, the J call TRBJ1-6; perhaps TRBD1 as D (5 bases). Trimming pared 4 bases from V and 10 bases from J, leaving 18 bases between. CDR3 length: 15 residues. Germline CDR1 and CDR2: SGDLS and YYNGEE. Filled out from reference TRBV9 and TRBJ1-6, the complete variable domain reads DSGVTQTPKHLITATGQRVTLRCSPRSGDLSVYWYQQSLDQGLQFLIQYYNGEERAKGNILERFSAQQFPDLHSELNLSSLELGDSALYFCASSPREGLRSPLHFGNGTRLTVT.

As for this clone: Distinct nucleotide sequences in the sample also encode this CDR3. The CDR3, as DNA: TGTGCCAGCAGCAGAGACTTTAGCAATCAGCCCCAGCATTTT. Translation gives CASSRDFSNQPQHF. The chain combines TRBV5-5 with TRBJ1-5; D gene ambiguous. The germline CDR1 and CDR2 sequences are SGHKS and YYEKEE (reference sequence). With 4 bases removed from V and 0 bases from J, the gap between germline ends came to 8 bases. The CDR3 is 14 amino acids.

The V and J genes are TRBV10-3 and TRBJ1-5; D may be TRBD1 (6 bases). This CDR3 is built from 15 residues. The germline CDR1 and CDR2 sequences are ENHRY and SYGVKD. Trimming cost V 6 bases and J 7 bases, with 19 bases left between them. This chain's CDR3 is CAISPSGGAGQPQHF. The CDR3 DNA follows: TGTGCCATCAGCCCCAGCGGGGGCGCCGGGCAGCCCCAGCATTTT.

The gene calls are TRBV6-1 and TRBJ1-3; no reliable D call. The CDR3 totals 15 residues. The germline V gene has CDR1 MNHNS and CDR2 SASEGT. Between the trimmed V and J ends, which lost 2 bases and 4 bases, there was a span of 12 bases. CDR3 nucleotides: TGTGCCAGCAGTGAACCCCGAGGGCAGGGAAACACCATATATTTT. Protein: CASSEPRGQGNTIYF.

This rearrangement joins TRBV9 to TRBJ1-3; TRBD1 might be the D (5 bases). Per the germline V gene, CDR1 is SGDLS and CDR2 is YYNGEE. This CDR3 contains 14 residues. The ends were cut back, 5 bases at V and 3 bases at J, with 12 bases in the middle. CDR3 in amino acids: CASSQGSGGNTIYF. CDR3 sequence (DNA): TGTGCCAGCAGTCAGGGTTCTGGTGGAAACACCATATATTTT.

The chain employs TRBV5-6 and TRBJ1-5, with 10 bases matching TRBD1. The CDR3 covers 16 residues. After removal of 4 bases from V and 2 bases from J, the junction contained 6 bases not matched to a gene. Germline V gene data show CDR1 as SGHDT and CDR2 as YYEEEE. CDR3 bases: TGTGCCAGCAGCATCGGGACAGGGGATGGCAATCAGCCCCAGCATTTT. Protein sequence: CASSIGTGDGNQPQHF.

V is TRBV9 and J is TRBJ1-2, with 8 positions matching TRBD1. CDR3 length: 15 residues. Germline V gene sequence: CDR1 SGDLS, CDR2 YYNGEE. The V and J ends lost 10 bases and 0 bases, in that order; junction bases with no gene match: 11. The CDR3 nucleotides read TGTGCCGGATACAGGGGGAAACCCTCTAACTATGGCTACACCTTC. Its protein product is CAGYRGKPSNYGYTF.

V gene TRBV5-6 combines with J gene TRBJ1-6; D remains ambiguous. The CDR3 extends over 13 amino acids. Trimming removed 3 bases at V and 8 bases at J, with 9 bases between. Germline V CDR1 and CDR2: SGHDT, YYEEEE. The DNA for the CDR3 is TGTGCCAGCAGCTCGCGGACGGATTCACCCCTCCACTTT. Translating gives CASSSRTDSPLHF.

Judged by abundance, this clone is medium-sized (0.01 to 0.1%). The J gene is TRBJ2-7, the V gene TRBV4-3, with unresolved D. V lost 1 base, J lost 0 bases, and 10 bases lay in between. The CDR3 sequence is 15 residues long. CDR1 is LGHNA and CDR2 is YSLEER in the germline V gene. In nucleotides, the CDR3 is TGCGCCAGCAGCCAAGTGTCCGGGTCCTCCTACGAGCAGTACTTC. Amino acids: CASSQVSGSSYEQYF.

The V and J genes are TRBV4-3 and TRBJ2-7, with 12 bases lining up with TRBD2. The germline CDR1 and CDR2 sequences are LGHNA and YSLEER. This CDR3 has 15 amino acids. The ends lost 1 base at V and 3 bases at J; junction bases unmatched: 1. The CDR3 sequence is CASSQGTSGIYEQYF. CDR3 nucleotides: TGCGCCAGCAGCCAAGGGACTAGCGGGATCTACGAGCAGTACTTC.

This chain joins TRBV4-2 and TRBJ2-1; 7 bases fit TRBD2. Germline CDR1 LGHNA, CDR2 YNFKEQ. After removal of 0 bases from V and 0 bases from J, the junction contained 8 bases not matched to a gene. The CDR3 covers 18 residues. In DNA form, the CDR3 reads TGTGCCAGCAGCCAAGAACTTATACTAGCGTTCTCCTACAATGAGCAGTTCTTC. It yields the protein CASSQELILAFSYNEQFF.

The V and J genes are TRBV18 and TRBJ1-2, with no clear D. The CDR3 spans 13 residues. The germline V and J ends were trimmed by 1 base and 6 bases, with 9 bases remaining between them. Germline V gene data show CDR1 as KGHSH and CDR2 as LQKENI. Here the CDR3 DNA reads TGTGCCAGCTCACCACAGTTTGGGGATGGCTACACCTTC. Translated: CASSPQFGDGYTF. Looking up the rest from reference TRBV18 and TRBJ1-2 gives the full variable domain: NAGVMQNPRHLVRRRGQEARLRCSPMKGHSHVYWYRQLPEEGLKFMVYLQKENIIDESGMPKERFSAEFPKEGPSILRIQQVVRGDSAAYFCASSPQFGDGYTFGSGTRLTVV.

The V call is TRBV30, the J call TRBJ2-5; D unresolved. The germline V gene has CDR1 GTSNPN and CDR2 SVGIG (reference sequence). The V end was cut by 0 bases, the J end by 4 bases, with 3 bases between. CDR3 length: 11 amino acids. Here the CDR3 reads CAWSVGETQYF. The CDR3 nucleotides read TGTGCCTGGAGTGTGGGAGAGACCCAGTACTTC.

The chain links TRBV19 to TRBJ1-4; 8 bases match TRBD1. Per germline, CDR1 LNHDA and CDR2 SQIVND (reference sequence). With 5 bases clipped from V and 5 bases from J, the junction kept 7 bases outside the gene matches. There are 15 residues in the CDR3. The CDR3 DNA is TGTGCCAGTAGTCCACAGACAGGGGAGAATGAAAAACTGTTTTTT. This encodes CASSPQTGENEKLFF.

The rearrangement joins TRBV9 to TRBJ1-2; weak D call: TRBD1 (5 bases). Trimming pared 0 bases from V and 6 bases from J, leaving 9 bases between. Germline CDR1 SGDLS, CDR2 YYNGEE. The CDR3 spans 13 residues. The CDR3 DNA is TGTGCCAGCAGCGTAGAGCAGGGCCATGGCTACACCTTC. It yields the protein CASSVEQGHGYTF.

CDR3 protein: CASKGPRNTEAFF. The CDR3 DNA reads TGCGCCAGCAAGGGCCCCAGGAACACTGAAGCTTTCTTT. This sequence joins TRBV5-1 and TRBJ1-1; D is unclear. CDR3 length: 13 amino acids. Trimming left V 6 bases short and J 1 base short, with 10 bases between. The germline CDR1 and CDR2 sequences are SGHRS and YFSETQ.

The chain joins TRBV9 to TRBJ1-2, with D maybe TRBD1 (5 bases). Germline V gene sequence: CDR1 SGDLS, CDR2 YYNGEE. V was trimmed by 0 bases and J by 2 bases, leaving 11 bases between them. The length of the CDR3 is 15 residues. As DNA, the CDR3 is TGTGCCAGCAGCGTAGTCGCCGGGGGGAACTATGGCTACACCTTC. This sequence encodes CASSVVAGGNYGYTF.

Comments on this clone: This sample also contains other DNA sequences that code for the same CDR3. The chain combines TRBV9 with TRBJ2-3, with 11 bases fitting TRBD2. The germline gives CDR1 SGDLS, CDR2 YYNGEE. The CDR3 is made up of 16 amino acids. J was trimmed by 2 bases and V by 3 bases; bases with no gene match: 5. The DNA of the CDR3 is TGTGCCAGCAGCGGAGGGACTAGCGGACTCACAGATACGCAGTATTTT. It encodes CASSGGTSGLTDTQYF.

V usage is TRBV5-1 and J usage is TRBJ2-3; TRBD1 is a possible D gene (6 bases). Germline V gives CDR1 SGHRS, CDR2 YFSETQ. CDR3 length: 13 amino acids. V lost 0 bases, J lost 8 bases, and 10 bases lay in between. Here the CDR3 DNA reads TGCGCCAGCAGCTTGGAGGGGGAAGGTACGCAGTATTTT. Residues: CASSLEGEGTQYF.

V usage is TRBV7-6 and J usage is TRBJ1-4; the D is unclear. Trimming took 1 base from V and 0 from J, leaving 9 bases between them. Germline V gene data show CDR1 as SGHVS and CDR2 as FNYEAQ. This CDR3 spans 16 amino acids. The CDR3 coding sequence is TGTGCCAGCAGCTTAGGGACCGCCGCAACTAATGAAAAACTGTTTTTT. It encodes CASSLGTAATNEKLFF.

In DNA form, the CDR3 reads TGTGCCAGCAGTTCCCGACTGCGGGTCGGCGATTCCCAGTACTTC. Amino acid sequence: CASSSRLRVGDSQYF. V usage is TRBV6-6 and J usage is TRBJ2-5; possible D gene TRBD2, 5 bases. Germline CDR1 reads MNHNY; CDR2 reads SVGAGI (reference sequence). V was clipped by 4 bases and J by 9 bases, with 21 bases between them. The CDR3 is made up of 15 amino acids.

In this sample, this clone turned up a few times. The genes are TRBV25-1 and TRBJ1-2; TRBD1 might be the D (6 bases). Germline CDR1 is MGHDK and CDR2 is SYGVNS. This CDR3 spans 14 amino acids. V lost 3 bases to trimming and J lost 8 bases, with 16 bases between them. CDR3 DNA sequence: TGTGCCAGCAGTGATACCCGGGGGCTAGGGGGCTACACCTTC. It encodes CASSDTRGLGGYTF.

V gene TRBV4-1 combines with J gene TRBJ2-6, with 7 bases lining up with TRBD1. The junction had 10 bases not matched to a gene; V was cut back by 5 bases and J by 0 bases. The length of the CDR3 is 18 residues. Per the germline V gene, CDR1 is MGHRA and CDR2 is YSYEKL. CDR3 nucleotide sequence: TGCGCCAGCAGCGGACCGGGACAGATCCTCTCTGGGGCCAACGTCCTGACTTTC. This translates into CASSGPGQILSGANVLTF.